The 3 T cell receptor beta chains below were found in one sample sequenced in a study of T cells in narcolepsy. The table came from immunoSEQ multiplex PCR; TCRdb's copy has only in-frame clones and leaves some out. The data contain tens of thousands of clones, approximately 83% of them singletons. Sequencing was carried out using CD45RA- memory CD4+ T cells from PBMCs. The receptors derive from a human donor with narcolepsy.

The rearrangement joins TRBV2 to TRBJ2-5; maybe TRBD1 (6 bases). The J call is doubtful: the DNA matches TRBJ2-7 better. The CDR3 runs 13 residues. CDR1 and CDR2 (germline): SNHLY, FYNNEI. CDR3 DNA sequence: TGTGCCAGCAACCTACAGGGTTCCTACGAGCAGTACTTC. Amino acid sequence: CASNLQGSYEQYF.

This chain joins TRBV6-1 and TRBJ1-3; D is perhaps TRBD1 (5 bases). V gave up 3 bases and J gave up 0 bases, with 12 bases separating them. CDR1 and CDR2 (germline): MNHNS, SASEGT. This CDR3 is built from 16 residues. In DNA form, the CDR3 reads TGTGCCAGCAGTGACGTAAGACAGTTCTCTGGAAACACCATATATTTT. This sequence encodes CASSDVRQFSGNTIYF.

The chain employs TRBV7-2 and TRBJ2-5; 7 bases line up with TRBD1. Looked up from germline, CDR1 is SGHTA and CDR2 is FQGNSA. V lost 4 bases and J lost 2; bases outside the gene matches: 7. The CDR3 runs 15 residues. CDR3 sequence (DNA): TGTGCCAGCAGCTCCAACAGGGGATCACAAGAGACCCAGTACTTC. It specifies CASSSNRGSQETQYF.